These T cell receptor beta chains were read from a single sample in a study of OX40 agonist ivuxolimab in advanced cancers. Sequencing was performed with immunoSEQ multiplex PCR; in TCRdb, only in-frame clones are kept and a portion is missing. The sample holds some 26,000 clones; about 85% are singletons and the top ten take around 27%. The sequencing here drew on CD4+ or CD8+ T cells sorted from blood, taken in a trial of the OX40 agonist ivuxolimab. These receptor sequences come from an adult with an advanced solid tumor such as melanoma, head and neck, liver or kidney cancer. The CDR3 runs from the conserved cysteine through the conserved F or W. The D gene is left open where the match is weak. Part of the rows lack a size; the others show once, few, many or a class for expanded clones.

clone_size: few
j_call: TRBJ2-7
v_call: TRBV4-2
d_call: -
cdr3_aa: CASSQDGTDRREQYF
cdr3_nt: TGTGCCAGCAGCCAAGATGGTACGGACCGTAGAGAGCAGTACTTC

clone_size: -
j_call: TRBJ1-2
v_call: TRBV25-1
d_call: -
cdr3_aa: CASSGHGPHGYTF
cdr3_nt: TGTGCCAGCAGTGGACACGGACCTCATGGCTACACCTTC

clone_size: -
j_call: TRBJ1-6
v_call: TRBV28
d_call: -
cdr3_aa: CASSTPQTYNSPLHF
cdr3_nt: TGTGCCAGCAGTACCCCACAAACCTATAATTCACCCCTCCACTTT

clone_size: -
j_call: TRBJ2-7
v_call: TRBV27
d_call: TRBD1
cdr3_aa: CASSPYSGTGVFYEQYF
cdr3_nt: TGTGCCAGCAGTCCCTACTCCGGGACAGGGGTTTTCTACGAGCAGTACTTC

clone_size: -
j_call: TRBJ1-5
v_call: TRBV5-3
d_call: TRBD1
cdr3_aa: CARSGGQRYSNQPQHF
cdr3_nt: TGTGCCAGAAGCGGGGGACAGCGATATAGCAATCAGCCCCAGCATTTT

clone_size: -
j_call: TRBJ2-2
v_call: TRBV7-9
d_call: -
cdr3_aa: CASSFSGTPGELFF
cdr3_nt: TGTGCCAGCAGCTTCTCAGGGACACCCGGGGAGCTGTTTTTT

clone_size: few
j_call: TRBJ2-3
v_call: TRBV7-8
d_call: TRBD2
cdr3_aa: CASSLASGWGIDTQYF
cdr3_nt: TGTGCCAGCAGCTTGGCTAGCGGGTGGGGGATAGATACGCAGTATTTT

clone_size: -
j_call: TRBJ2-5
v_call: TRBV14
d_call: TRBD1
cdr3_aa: CASSQLRQGIGETQYF
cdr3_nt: TGTGCCAGCAGCCAACTGCGACAGGGGATAGGGGAGACCCAGTACTTC

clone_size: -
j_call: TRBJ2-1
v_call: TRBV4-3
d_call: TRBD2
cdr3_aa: CASSQDGAGGYNEQFF
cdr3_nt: TGCGCCAGCAGCCAAGACGGTGCGGGAGGGTACAATGAGCAGTTCTTC

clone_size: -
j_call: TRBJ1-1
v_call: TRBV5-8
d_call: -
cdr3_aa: CASSHLVRGRQNTEAFF
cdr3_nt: TGTGCCAGCAGCCACCTCGTGAGGGGCCGTCAGAACACTGAAGCTTTCTTT

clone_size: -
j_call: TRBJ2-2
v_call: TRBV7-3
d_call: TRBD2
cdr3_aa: CASLAATGELFF
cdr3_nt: TGTGCCAGCCTAGCGGCCACCGGGGAGCTGTTTTTT

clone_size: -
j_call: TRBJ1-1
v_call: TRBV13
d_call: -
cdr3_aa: CASSAVTDPWAFF
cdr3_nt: TGTGCCAGCAGCGCCGTGACTGACCCTTGGGCTTTCTTT

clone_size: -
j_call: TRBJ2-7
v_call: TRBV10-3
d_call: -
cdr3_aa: CAISEGRKGPEQYF
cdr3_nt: TGTGCCATCAGTGAGGGACGAAAGGGTCCCGAGCAGTACTTC

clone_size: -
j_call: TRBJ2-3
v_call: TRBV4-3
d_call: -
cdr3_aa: CASSQAGSYFPPDTQYF
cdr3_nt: TGCGCCAGCAGCCAAGCGGGCTCCTATTTCCCCCCAGATACGCAGTATTTT

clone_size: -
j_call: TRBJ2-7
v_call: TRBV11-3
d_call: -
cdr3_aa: CASAPAGGHEQYF
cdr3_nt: TGTGCCAGCGCCCCCGCCGGGGGGCACGAGCAGTACTTC

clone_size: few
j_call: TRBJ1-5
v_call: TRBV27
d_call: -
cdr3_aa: CASGQPQHF
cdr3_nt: TGTGCCAGCGGGCAGCCCCAGCATTTT

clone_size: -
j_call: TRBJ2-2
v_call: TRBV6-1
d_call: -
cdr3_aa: CASSESGSNTGELFF
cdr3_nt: TGTGCCAGCAGTGAATCGGGCTCGAACACCGGGGAGCTGTTTTTT

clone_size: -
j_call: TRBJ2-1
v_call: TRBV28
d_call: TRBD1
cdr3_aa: CASSYRDRALGDEQFF
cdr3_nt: TGTGCCAGCAGTTACCGGGACAGAGCTCTTGGCGATGAGCAGTTCTTC